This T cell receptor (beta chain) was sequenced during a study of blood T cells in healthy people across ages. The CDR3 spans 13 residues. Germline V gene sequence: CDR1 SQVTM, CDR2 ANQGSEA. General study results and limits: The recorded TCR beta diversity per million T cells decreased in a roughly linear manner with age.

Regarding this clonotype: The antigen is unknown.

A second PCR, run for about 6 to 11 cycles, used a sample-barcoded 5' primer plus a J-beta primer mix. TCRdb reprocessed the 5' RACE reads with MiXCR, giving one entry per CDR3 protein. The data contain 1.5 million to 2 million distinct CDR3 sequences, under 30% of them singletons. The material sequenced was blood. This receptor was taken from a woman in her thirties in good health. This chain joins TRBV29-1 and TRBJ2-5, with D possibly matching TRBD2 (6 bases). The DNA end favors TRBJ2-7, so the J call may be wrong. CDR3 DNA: TGCAGCGCCGACTCTTCTTTGGGGGGCGAGCAGTACTTC. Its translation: CSADSSLGGEQYF.